The next 12 T cell receptor beta chains were all read from a single sample in a study of T-cell reconstitution after alpha-beta-depleted transplantation in children (TCRdb year 2016). This specimen's treatment or condition label, interpreted: allogeneic hematopoietic cell transplantation with graft depleted of TCRalphabeta T cells and CD19 B cells. The library was produced with PCR. Sequencing instrument: Illumina HiSeq 2500. To normalize quantification of the TCRbeta repertoire, the TCR libraries were built with molecular barcoding that relied on unique molecular identifiers. TCRdb itself trimmed the public reads at Q25 with fastp, ran MiXCR and retained productive beta chains. Identical CDR3 proteins give one entry, which carries the most common genes and DNA. This sample lists under 850,000 distinct CDR3 sequences; 13% were detected once. 0.79% of the sample is in the top ten clones. Sequenced here: PBMCs, sampled before TCRalphabeta/CD19-depleted stem cell transplant. The receptors derive from a girl aged 2 to 9 with congenital amegakaryocytic thrombocytopenia, due to receive a stem cell transplant.

This clonotype has a count of ten or more. The junction differs from germline at one of its ends, possibly a read error. This chain joins TRBV5-1 and TRBJ2-3; D is possibly TRBD1 (6 bases). The CDR3 totals 14 residues. The V gene's germline CDR1 is SGHRS and CDR2 YFSETQ. CDR3 in amino acids: CASSLDSTTDTQYF. CDR3 DNA sequence: TGTGCCAGCAGCTTGGACAGTACTACAGATACGCAGTATTTT.

On this clonotype: This could be a read error, since a much larger clone is one nucleotide away. The rearrangement uses TRBV10-3 and TRBJ1-1; D uncertain. Trimming stripped 4 bases from V and 2 bases from J, with 11 bases between. Germline V gene sequence: CDR1 ENHRY, CDR2 SYGVKD. The CDR3 length is 14 residues. CDR3 amino acids: CAISGGVINTEAFF. The CDR3 nucleotides are TGTGCCATCAGTGGTGGGGTTATAAACACTGAAGCTTTCTTT.

The chain uses TRBV12-3 or TRBV12-4 and TRBJ2-1; perhaps TRBD1 as D (5 bases). Trimming shortened V by 2 bases and J by 6 bases, and 8 bases separated the two germline ends. This CDR3 has 13 residues. The CDR3 is CASSLNRFNEQFF. The CDR3 nucleotides read TGTGCCAGCAGTTTAAACAGGTTCAATGAGCAGTTCTTC.

This clonotype was found many times. V and J are TRBV7-9 and TRBJ2-1; the D gene is possibly TRBD1 (6 bases). Germline V gene data show CDR1 as SEHNR and CDR2 as FQNEAQ (reference sequence). The CDR3 covers 12 residues. V was cut by 5 bases and J by 7 bases, with 9 bases left in between. In DNA, the CDR3 is TGTGCCAGCAGCACACAGGGAAATGAGCAGTTCTTC. Translating gives CASSTQGNEQFF.

This clonotype was detected many times. This chain joins TRBV20-1 and TRBJ2-1; TRBD2 agrees at 11 bases. V lost 6 bases, J lost 7 bases, and 11 bases stayed unmatched. This CDR3 region has 15 residues. Germline CDR1 and CDR2: DFQATT and SNEGSKA (reference sequence). CDR3 loop: CSAASTSGVYNEQFF. Written as DNA, the CDR3 is TGCAGTGCGGCATCGACTAGCGGGGTTTATAATGAGCAGTTCTTC.

At least ten counts were recorded for this clonotype. The rearrangement links TRBV20-1 to TRBJ2-2, with D hard to call. This CDR3 is 13 amino acids long. Germline CDR1 is DFQATT and CDR2 is SNEGSKA (reference sequence). The V end lost 8 bases, the J end lost 4 bases, and 14 bases lay between the germline ends. The CDR3 region has the DNA TGCAGTTGCCTATTAGACCTCACCGGGGAGCTGTTTTTT. It translates to CSCLLDLTGELFF.

This chain uses TRBV29-1 with TRBJ1-1; TRBD1 matches at 11 bases. The CDR3 has 17 amino acids. Germline lookup yields CDR1 SQVTM and CDR2 ANQGSEA. The junction had 16 bases not matched to a gene; V was cut back by 7 bases and J by 3 bases. The CDR3 DNA reads as TGCAGCGGGGACTCGTGGACAGGGGGCGTTTCGGACACTGAAGCTTTCTTT. It encodes CSGDSWTGGVSDTEAFF.

About this clonotype itself: One end of the junction fails to match germline, which may point to a read error. This chain uses TRBV20-1 with TRBJ2-2; tentative D call: TRBD2 (5 bases). The CDR3 totals 18 residues. Germline-derived CDR1 and CDR2 are DFQATT and SNEGSKA (reference sequence). CDR3 sequence reads: CCASSGVVGSSNTGELFF. The CDR3 bases are TGCTGTGCTAGTAGTGGTGTGGTAGGGAGTTCGAACACCGGGGAGCTGTTTTTT.

This clonotype has just a few counts. The chain joins TRBV20-1 to TRBJ2-1; perhaps TRBD2 as D (6 bases). V was cut by 1 base and J by 5 bases, with 12 bases left in between. Germline-derived CDR1 and CDR2 are DFQATT and SNEGSKA (reference sequence). The CDR3 spans 14 residues. DNA for the CDR3: TGCAGTGCTAGAGTAGCGGAACTGAACAATGAGCAGTTCTTC. It specifies CSARVAELNNEQFF.

This clonotype has more than one count but fewer than ten. The rearrangement joins TRBV12-3 or TRBV12-4 to TRBJ1-2; D gene uncertain. This CDR3 region has 12 residues. V was clipped by 5 bases and J by 11 bases, with 15 bases between them. The CDR3 DNA reads TGTGCCAGCAGTCCGATCAGGTTAGAGTACACCTTC. Translated, it gives CASSPIRLEYTF.

This clonotype was recorded at least ten times. The gene calls are TRBV20-1 and TRBJ2-1; a weak D match, TRBD2 (6 bases). The CDR3 runs 16 residues. CDR1 is DFQATT and CDR2 is SNEGSKA in the germline V gene (reference sequence). Trimming shortened V by 1 base and J by 3 bases, and 16 bases separated the two germline ends. The CDR3 DNA follows: TGCAGTGCTAGAGGTGGGGGATTAGCGGACTACAATGAGCAGTTCTTC. It translates to CSARGGGLADYNEQFF.

Only a few counts were recorded for this clonotype. The V call is TRBV20-1, the J call TRBJ2-2; D unclear. The germline V gene encodes CDR1 DFQATT and CDR2 SNEGSKA (reference sequence). The germline V and J ends were trimmed by 3 bases and 4 bases, with 12 bases remaining between them. The CDR3 loop spans 14 amino acids. The CDR3 spells CSARETSGTGELFF. The CDR3 coding sequence is TGCAGTGCTAGGGAGACCTCGGGCACCGGGGAGCTGTTTTTT.